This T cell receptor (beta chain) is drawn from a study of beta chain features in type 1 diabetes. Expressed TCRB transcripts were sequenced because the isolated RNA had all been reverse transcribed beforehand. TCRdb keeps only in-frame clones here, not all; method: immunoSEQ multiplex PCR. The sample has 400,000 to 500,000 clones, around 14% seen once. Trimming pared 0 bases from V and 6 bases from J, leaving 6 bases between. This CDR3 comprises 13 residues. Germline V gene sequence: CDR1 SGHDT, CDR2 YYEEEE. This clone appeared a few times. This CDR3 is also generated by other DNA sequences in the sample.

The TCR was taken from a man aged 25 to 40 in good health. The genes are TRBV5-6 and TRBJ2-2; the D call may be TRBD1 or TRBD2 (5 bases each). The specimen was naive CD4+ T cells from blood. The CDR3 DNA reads TGTGCCAGCAGCTTGGCGGGACCCGGGGAGCTGTTTTTT. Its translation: CASSLAGPGELFF.